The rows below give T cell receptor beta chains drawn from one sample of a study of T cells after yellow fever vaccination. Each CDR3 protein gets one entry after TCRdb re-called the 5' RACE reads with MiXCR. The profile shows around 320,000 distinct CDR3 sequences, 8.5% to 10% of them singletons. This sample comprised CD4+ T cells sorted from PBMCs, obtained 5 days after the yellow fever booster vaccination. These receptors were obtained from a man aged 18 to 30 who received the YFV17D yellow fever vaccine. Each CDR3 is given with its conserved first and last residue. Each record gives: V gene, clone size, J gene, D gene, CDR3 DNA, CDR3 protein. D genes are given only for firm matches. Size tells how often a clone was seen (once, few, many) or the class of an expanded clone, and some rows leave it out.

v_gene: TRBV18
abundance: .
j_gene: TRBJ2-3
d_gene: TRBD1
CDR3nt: TGTGCCAGCTCACGTTCGACAGGGGGCGCGGATACGCAGTATTTT
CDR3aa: CASSRSTGGADTQYF

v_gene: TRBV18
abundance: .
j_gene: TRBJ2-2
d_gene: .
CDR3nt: TGTGCCAGCTCACCACTTCCGGGGGCCGGGGAGCTGTTTTTT
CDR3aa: CASSPLPGAGELFF

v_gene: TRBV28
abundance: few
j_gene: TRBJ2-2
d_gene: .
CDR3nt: TGTGCCAGCAGTTCACACTTCACCGGGGAGCTGTTTTTT
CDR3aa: CASSSHFTGELFF

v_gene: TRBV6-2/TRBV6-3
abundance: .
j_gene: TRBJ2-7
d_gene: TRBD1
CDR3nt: TGTGCCAGCAGTTCGAGACAGGGGGGCTCCTACGAGCAGTACTTC
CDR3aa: CASSSRQGGSYEQYF

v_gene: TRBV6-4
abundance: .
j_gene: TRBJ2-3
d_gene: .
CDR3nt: TGTGCCAGCACAAATGGGCGGGCGGAGGAACCCATTAGCACAGATACGCAGTATTTT
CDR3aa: CASTNGRAEEPISTDTQYF

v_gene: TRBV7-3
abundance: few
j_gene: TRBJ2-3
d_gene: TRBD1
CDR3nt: TGTGCCAGCAGCTTAATCCAGGGGGTTAGGGGTACGCAGTATTTT
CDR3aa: CASSLIQGVRGTQYF

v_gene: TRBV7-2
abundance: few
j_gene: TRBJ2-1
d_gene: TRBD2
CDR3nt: TGTGCCAGCAGCTTAGTTGAGCTCGCGACTAGCTATTTCTACAATGAGCAGTTCTTC
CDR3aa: CASSLVELATSYFYNEQFF

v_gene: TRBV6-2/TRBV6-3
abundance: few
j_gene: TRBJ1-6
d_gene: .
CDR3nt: TGTGCCAGCAGTTACGACGGAGCTAACTCCTATAATTCACCCCTCCACTTT
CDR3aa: CASSYDGANSYNSPLHF

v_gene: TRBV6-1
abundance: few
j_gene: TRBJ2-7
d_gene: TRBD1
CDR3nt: TGTGCCAGCGGTCAGGGGGCGTCCTACGAGCAGTACTTC
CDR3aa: CASGQGASYEQYF

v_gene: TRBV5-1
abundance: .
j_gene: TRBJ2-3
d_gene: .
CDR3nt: TGCGCCAGCAGCTTGGGAAAAGGGCACACAGATACGCAGTATTTT
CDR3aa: CASSLGKGHTDTQYF